These T cell receptor beta chains were read from a single sample in a study of CD8 T cells in Susac syndrome. One entry per CDR3 protein, called by TCRdb with MiXCR from the immunoSEQ multiplex PCR reads. This table holds 100,000 to 150,000 distinct CDR3 sequences, around 94% found once. The sequenced sample consisted of CD4+ T cells from PBMCs. The receptors come from a human donor in good health. CDR3s include the opening cysteine and the closing phenylalanine or tryptophan. D genes are given only for firm matches. Clone size appears in some rows only: once, few, many, or a class for an expanded clone.

v_call: TRBV7-2
clone_size: .
d_call: TRBD1
j_call: TRBJ2-6
cdr3_nt: TGTGCCAGCAGCTTAGTTTCTGGGACAGGCTACTCTGGGGCCAACGTCCTGACTTTC
cdr3_aa: CASSLVSGTGYSGANVLTF

v_call: TRBV25-1
clone_size: .
d_call: TRBD1
j_call: TRBJ2-2
cdr3_nt: TGTGCCAGCACCCCCCCCGGACAGGGGGCCGGGGAGCTGTTTTTT
cdr3_aa: CASTPPGQGAGELFF

v_call: TRBV29-1
clone_size: .
d_call: .
j_call: TRBJ2-1
cdr3_nt: TGCAGCGTCTCGGGGCTTGCGAGCTCCTACAATGAGCAGTTCTTC
cdr3_aa: CSVSGLASSYNEQFF

v_call: TRBV20-1
clone_size: .
d_call: .
j_call: TRBJ2-2
cdr3_nt: TGCAGTGCTAGAGATCGGCGGCGGGGAACCGGGGAGCTGTTTTTT
cdr3_aa: CSARDRRRGTGELFF

v_call: TRBV30
clone_size: .
d_call: .
j_call: TRBJ1-1
cdr3_nt: TGTGCCTGGAGTAAGGCGGTTGAAGCTTTCTTT
cdr3_aa: CAWSKAVEAFF

v_call: TRBV24-1
clone_size: .
d_call: .
j_call: TRBJ2-5
cdr3_nt: TGTGCCACCAGTGACCGCTGGGGAGAGACCCAGTACTTC
cdr3_aa: CATSDRWGETQYF

v_call: TRBV20-1
clone_size: .
d_call: TRBD1
j_call: TRBJ2-5
cdr3_nt: TGCAGTGCTAGAACTCTCGACCGAGGGGGCCGGGAGACCCAGTACTTC
cdr3_aa: CSARTLDRGGRETQYF

v_call: TRBV5-1
clone_size: .
d_call: .
j_call: TRBJ2-5
cdr3_nt: TGCGCCAGCAGCTTGGAGGGGGGAGAGAAGACCCAGTACTTC
cdr3_aa: CASSLEGGEKTQYF

v_call: TRBV29-1
clone_size: .
d_call: TRBD1
j_call: TRBJ1-4
cdr3_nt: TGCAGCGCCACAGGGGTATTTGGGGAAAAACTGTTTTTT
cdr3_aa: CSATGVFGEKLFF

v_call: TRBV5-1
clone_size: .
d_call: TRBD2
j_call: TRBJ2-7
cdr3_nt: TGCGCCAGCAGCACGGGACTAGCGGTCAGCTCCTACGAGCAGTACTTC
cdr3_aa: CASSTGLAVSSYEQYF

v_call: TRBV19
clone_size: .
d_call: TRBD1
j_call: TRBJ1-5
cdr3_nt: TGTGCCAGTAGGGGGACAGGGCGAAATCAGCCCCAGCATTTT
cdr3_aa: CASRGTGRNQPQHF

v_call: TRBV6-5
clone_size: .
d_call: .
j_call: TRBJ2-5
cdr3_nt: TGTGCCAGCAGGCCGGGATACCAAGAGACCCAGTACTTC
cdr3_aa: CASRPGYQETQYF

v_call: TRBV19
clone_size: .
d_call: TRBD2
j_call: TRBJ2-1
cdr3_nt: TGTGCCAGTAGTATACGTTGGACTAGTGATTCGGCTGAGCAGTTCTTC
cdr3_aa: CASSIRWTSDSAEQFF

v_call: TRBV12-3/TRBV12-4
clone_size: .
d_call: TRBD2
j_call: TRBJ2-7
cdr3_nt: TGTGCCAGCAGTAGCGGACTAGCGGGACGTAATATTTACGAGCAGTACTTC
cdr3_aa: CASSSGLAGRNIYEQYF

v_call: TRBV7-2
clone_size: .
d_call: TRBD1
j_call: TRBJ1-1
cdr3_nt: TGTGCCAGCAGCTTGCTGGGACAGGAGAACACTGAAGCTTTCTTT
cdr3_aa: CASSLLGQENTEAFF

v_call: TRBV20-1
clone_size: .
d_call: TRBD1
j_call: TRBJ2-5
cdr3_nt: TGCAGTGCACCTACTACAGGGGGAGAGACCCAGTACTTC
cdr3_aa: CSAPTTGGETQYF

v_call: TRBV3-1
clone_size: .
d_call: TRBD2
j_call: TRBJ2-3
cdr3_nt: TGTGCCAGCAGCCGAGCGGGGGACACAGATACGCAGTATTTT
cdr3_aa: CASSRAGDTDTQYF

v_call: TRBV29-1
clone_size: .
d_call: TRBD1
j_call: TRBJ1-2
cdr3_nt: TGCAGCGCAGGACAGGGTGGTAACTATGGCTACACCTTC
cdr3_aa: CSAGQGGNYGYTF

v_call: TRBV12-3/TRBV12-4
clone_size: .
d_call: TRBD2
j_call: TRBJ2-1
cdr3_nt: TGTGCCAGCAGTTTGGGGACTAGCGGGACCAATGAGCAGTTCTTC
cdr3_aa: CASSLGTSGTNEQFF

v_call: TRBV30
clone_size: .
d_call: .
j_call: TRBJ1-3
cdr3_nt: TGTGCCTGGAGGCTGACAGCTGGAAACACCATATATTTT
cdr3_aa: CAWRLTAGNTIYF

v_call: TRBV24-1
clone_size: once
d_call: .
j_call: TRBJ2-3
cdr3_nt: TGTGCCACCAGTGATTGGGGGACAGATACGCAGTATTTT
cdr3_aa: CATSDWGTDTQYF

v_call: TRBV4-3
clone_size: .
d_call: TRBD1
j_call: TRBJ2-7
cdr3_nt: TGCGCCAGCAGCCAAGATCAATACAGGGGGGAAGCTTACGAGCAGTACTTC
cdr3_aa: CASSQDQYRGEAYEQYF

v_call: TRBV7-2
clone_size: .
d_call: .
j_call: TRBJ1-2
cdr3_nt: TGTGCCAGCAGCTTTACAGGGCGTAACTATGGCTACACCTTC
cdr3_aa: CASSFTGRNYGYTF

v_call: TRBV13
clone_size: .
d_call: .
j_call: TRBJ2-3
cdr3_nt: TGTGGCACACAACGAAATAGGGAGAGGGATACGCAGTATTTT
cdr3_aa: CGTQRNRERDTQYF

v_call: TRBV27
clone_size: .
d_call: TRBD2
j_call: TRBJ2-1
cdr3_nt: TGTGCCAGCCGTCCCTTAGCGGGAGGGCCAAACTACAATGAGCAGTTCTTC
cdr3_aa: CASRPLAGGPNYNEQFF

v_call: TRBV15
clone_size: .
d_call: TRBD2
j_call: TRBJ2-7
cdr3_nt: TGTGCCACCAGCCCCCGGGTAGCGGGGATCTCCTACGAGCAGTACTTC
cdr3_aa: CATSPRVAGISYEQYF

v_call: TRBV15
clone_size: .
d_call: .
j_call: TRBJ2-1
cdr3_nt: TGTGCCACCAGCTCCGGCCCCCTGGCGAAGCAGTTCTTC
cdr3_aa: CATSSGPLAKQFF

v_call: TRBV6-6
clone_size: once
d_call: .
j_call: TRBJ1-4
cdr3_nt: TGTGCCAGCCGAGACCAAGCAACTAATGAAAAACTGTTTTTT
cdr3_aa: CASRDQATNEKLFF

v_call: TRBV7-2
clone_size: .
d_call: .
j_call: TRBJ1-5
cdr3_nt: TGTGCCAGCAGTTGGGGCCCTGAACAGCCCCAGCATTTT
cdr3_aa: CASSWGPEQPQHF

v_call: TRBV4-3
clone_size: once
d_call: TRBD1
j_call: TRBJ1-1
cdr3_nt: TGCGCCAGCAGCCAAATGAGGATTACGGGACAGGGTAGCACTGAAGCTTTCTTT
cdr3_aa: CASSQMRITGQGSTEAFF

v_call: TRBV5-1
clone_size: .
d_call: .
j_call: TRBJ2-7
cdr3_nt: TGCGCCAGCAGCTTCCAATCGGGCCGCAGCTCCTACGAGCAGTACTTC
cdr3_aa: CASSFQSGRSSYEQYF

v_call: TRBV6-1
clone_size: .
d_call: TRBD2
j_call: TRBJ2-1
cdr3_nt: TGTGCCAGCAGTCCCCGCGAGCGGGAGACCTACAATGAGCAGTTCTTC
cdr3_aa: CASSPRERETYNEQFF

v_call: TRBV20-1
clone_size: .
d_call: .
j_call: TRBJ1-3
cdr3_nt: TGCAGTGCTAGTCAAGCTGGGGCAAACACCATATATTTT
cdr3_aa: CSASQAGANTIYF

v_call: TRBV7-2
clone_size: .
d_call: .
j_call: TRBJ2-3
cdr3_nt: TGTGCCAGCAGCTTAGCTTCTAGGCCCGGAGATACGCAGTATTTT
cdr3_aa: CASSLASRPGDTQYF

v_call: TRBV4-2
clone_size: once
d_call: TRBD2
j_call: TRBJ2-3
cdr3_nt: TGTGCCAGCAGCCAAGATCAAGGGCGGGAGTACGGTACGCAGTATTTT
cdr3_aa: CASSQDQGREYGTQYF

v_call: TRBV29-1
clone_size: .
d_call: .
j_call: TRBJ2-3
cdr3_nt: TGCAGCGAGGAATTACCCGGCACAGATACGCAGTATTTT
cdr3_aa: CSEELPGTDTQYF

v_call: TRBV20-1
clone_size: .
d_call: .
j_call: TRBJ2-1
cdr3_nt: TGCAGTGCTCGTCGACTAGCTGCACAGGGGCAGTTCTTC
cdr3_aa: CSARRLAAQGQFF

v_call: TRBV28
clone_size: .
d_call: .
j_call: TRBJ1-1
cdr3_nt: TGTGCCAGCAGCTGGTTGACTGAAGCTTTCTTT
cdr3_aa: CASSWLTEAFF

v_call: TRBV4-3
clone_size: .
d_call: .
j_call: TRBJ2-5
cdr3_nt: TGCGCCAGCAGCCAGAGCCCACCCGACAGGCTGTACCAAGAGACCCAGTACTTC
cdr3_aa: CASSQSPPDRLYQETQYF

v_call: TRBV6-2/TRBV6-3
clone_size: .
d_call: .
j_call: TRBJ1-2
cdr3_nt: TGTGCCAGCAAGAGGGTAGAAGGAGACTATGGCTACACCTTC
cdr3_aa: CASKRVEGDYGYTF

v_call: TRBV20-1
clone_size: .
d_call: TRBD2
j_call: TRBJ2-7
cdr3_nt: TGCAGTGCTACGGCTAGCGGGAGGAAATGGAACGAGCAGTACTTC
cdr3_aa: CSATASGRKWNEQYF

v_call: TRBV6-5
clone_size: .
d_call: .
j_call: TRBJ2-1
cdr3_nt: TGTGCCAGCAGGCTAGCCTCCTACAATGAGCAGTTCTTC
cdr3_aa: CASRLASYNEQFF

v_call: TRBV29-1
clone_size: once
d_call: TRBD2
j_call: TRBJ2-1
cdr3_nt: TGCAGCGTCGCTGGGGTGGGTAGCGGGACCATAGGGGAGCAGTTCTTC
cdr3_aa: CSVAGVGSGTIGEQFF

v_call: TRBV7-2
clone_size: .
d_call: TRBD1
j_call: TRBJ2-5
cdr3_nt: TGTGCCAGCAGCTTGGTAGGACAGGGGTTAGAGACCCAGTACTTC
cdr3_aa: CASSLVGQGLETQYF

v_call: TRBV9
clone_size: .
d_call: TRBD1
j_call: TRBJ2-7
cdr3_nt: TGTGCCAGCAGCCCCCATGGGCAGGGGGCGATCTACGAGCAGTACTTC
cdr3_aa: CASSPHGQGAIYEQYF

v_call: TRBV23-1
clone_size: .
d_call: TRBD1
j_call: TRBJ2-5
cdr3_nt: TGCGCCAGCGATCTGACAGGGGCAGAGACCCAGTACTTC
cdr3_aa: CASDLTGAETQYF

v_call: TRBV6-1
clone_size: .
d_call: .
j_call: TRBJ1-2
cdr3_nt: TGTGCCAGCAGTGCCTACCCCGGGGCCCTAGAAGGCTACACCTTC
cdr3_aa: CASSAYPGALEGYTF

v_call: TRBV25-1
clone_size: .
d_call: TRBD1
j_call: TRBJ1-4
cdr3_nt: TGTGCCAGCAGTGAATATAAGGGGACAGTTGGAGGTGAAAAACTGTTTTTT
cdr3_aa: CASSEYKGTVGGEKLFF

v_call: TRBV7-8
clone_size: .
d_call: .
j_call: TRBJ2-7
cdr3_nt: TGTGCCAGCAGCTTAGGGACCGTAAACTACGAGCAGTACTTC
cdr3_aa: CASSLGTVNYEQYF

v_call: TRBV5-4
clone_size: .
d_call: .
j_call: TRBJ2-2
cdr3_nt: TGTGCCAGCAGCTTGGAGCTGGCTAGAGGAAACACCGGGGAGCTGTTTTTT
cdr3_aa: CASSLELARGNTGELFF

v_call: TRBV19
clone_size: .
d_call: .
j_call: TRBJ2-6
cdr3_nt: TGTGCCAGTAGACGGTTGGCTGGGGCCAACGTCCTGACTTTC
cdr3_aa: CASRRLAGANVLTF

v_call: TRBV2
clone_size: .
d_call: .
j_call: TRBJ2-5
cdr3_nt: TGTGCCAGCAGTGAAGAGGGGGGTCTGGAGACCCAGTACTTC
cdr3_aa: CASSEEGGLETQYF

v_call: TRBV5-1
clone_size: few
d_call: TRBD1
j_call: TRBJ2-5
cdr3_nt: TGCGCCAGCAGCCTCGGACAGGGACACCAAGAGACCCAGTACTTC
cdr3_aa: CASSLGQGHQETQYF

v_call: TRBV5-4
clone_size: .
d_call: .
j_call: TRBJ2-3
cdr3_nt: TGTGCCAGCACCTCTGACCCCGGCTTTTCTAGCACAGATACGCAGTATTTT
cdr3_aa: CASTSDPGFSSTDTQYF

v_call: TRBV4-1
clone_size: .
d_call: .
j_call: TRBJ2-1
cdr3_nt: TGCGCCAGCAGCGAAGGGGCTAGCGTCTTTTCTGAGCAGTTCTTC
cdr3_aa: CASSEGASVFSEQFF

v_call: TRBV9
clone_size: .
d_call: TRBD1
j_call: TRBJ2-5
cdr3_nt: TGTGCCAGCAGCCGGGACAGGGAGACCCAGTACTTC
cdr3_aa: CASSRDRETQYF

v_call: TRBV12-3/TRBV12-4
clone_size: .
d_call: TRBD2
j_call: TRBJ2-3
cdr3_nt: TGTGCCAGCAGTTTCGGCGGGATAGCGGGATTGACAGATACGCAGTATTTT
cdr3_aa: CASSFGGIAGLTDTQYF

v_call: TRBV29-1
clone_size: .
d_call: TRBD1
j_call: TRBJ2-7
cdr3_nt: TGCAGCGTTGGTACGGACAGGGGGCTCCACGAGCAGTACTTC
cdr3_aa: CSVGTDRGLHEQYF

v_call: TRBV20-1
clone_size: .
d_call: TRBD1
j_call: TRBJ2-5
cdr3_nt: TGCAGTGCTATCGACAGGGGAGAAGAGACCCAGTACTTC
cdr3_aa: CSAIDRGEETQYF

v_call: TRBV25-1
clone_size: .
d_call: .
j_call: TRBJ2-5
cdr3_nt: TGTGCCAGCAGTGAATCCGCAGACTGGTACCAAGAGACCCAGTACTTC
cdr3_aa: CASSESADWYQETQYF